This TCR beta chain was found in a study of metastatic and nonmetastatic thyroid tumors. Looking at the study overall: Thyroid patients, malignant and benign, had repertoires compared across blood and tumor or nodule tissue.

Germline assignment: CDR1 MDHEN and CDR2 SYDVKM. V was pared by 3 bases and J by 7 bases, with 13 bases between. The CDR3 has 13 residues. In this sample, this clone turned up many times. All patients were treatment-naive before thyroid surgery. Authors' data handling: Across clinicopathological groups, CDR3 differences served as the basis for building a distant-metastasis classifier for papillary thyroid cancer. TCRdb re-called the PCR reads with MiXCR. TCRdb's processing, not the study's, gives the V and J calls here. There are roughly 30,000 clones in the sample; around 20% occur only once, and approximately 8.2% lies in the top ten.

The sequenced sample consisted of blood. The chain uses TRBV28 and TRBJ2-7, with D maybe TRBD2 (7 bases). The TCR originated in a female donor with papillary thyroid cancer or a benign thyroid nodule (not recorded which). Some clones in this sample may be carry-over from other donors' samples. The CDR3 DNA sequence: TGTGCCAGCAGTTTCGGGGGGCCGGGAGAGCAGTACTTC. It encodes CASSFGGPGEQYF.